These T cell receptor beta chains were read from a single sample in a study of vaccination and CD4 T cells after COVID-19. TCRdb recomputed calls from the PCR reads with MiXCR, one row per CDR3 protein. The data hold approximately 30,000 distinct CDR3 sequences, with under 65% observed a single time. This specimen consisted of CD4+ T cells from blood, obtained about 7 months after SARS-CoV-2 vaccination. The source is a human donor who had recovered from COVID-19. Each CDR3 is given with its conserved first and last residue. The D gene is left open where the match is weak. Clone size appears in some rows only: once, few, many, or a class for an expanded clone.

abundance: few
d_gene: NA
v_gene: TRBV19
CDR3aa: CASSTTGSTDTQYF

abundance: NA
d_gene: TRBD2
v_gene: TRBV7-9
CDR3aa: CASSLSGASGSGDTQYF

abundance: NA
d_gene: NA
v_gene: TRBV27
CDR3aa: CASSLSVGGNTEAFF

abundance: few
d_gene: NA
v_gene: TRBV27
CDR3aa: CASSFAAEGHEQYF

abundance: NA
d_gene: TRBD2
v_gene: TRBV20-1
CDR3aa: CSCGLAGDYNEQFF

abundance: few
d_gene: TRBD1
v_gene: TRBV28
CDR3aa: CASRVGQGRGYTF

abundance: NA
d_gene: NA
v_gene: TRBV12-3/TRBV12-4
CDR3aa: CASRSADSYEQYF

abundance: NA
d_gene: TRBD2
v_gene: TRBV7-9
CDR3aa: CASSFSQTSGSTYNEQFF

abundance: NA
d_gene: TRBD2
v_gene: TRBV24-1
CDR3aa: CATSGSIAGWNTDTQYF

abundance: NA
d_gene: TRBD2
v_gene: TRBV7-9
CDR3aa: CASSPPGLAAQGTQYF

abundance: NA
d_gene: NA
v_gene: TRBV6-1
CDR3aa: CAARSGFLASDTQYF

abundance: few
d_gene: NA
v_gene: TRBV6-5
CDR3aa: CASSYARLETQYF

abundance: NA
d_gene: TRBD2
v_gene: TRBV11-2
CDR3aa: CASSLGYGLAGGEQFF

abundance: few
d_gene: NA
v_gene: TRBV20-1
CDR3aa: CSAMTPGPSNSPLHF

abundance: NA
d_gene: NA
v_gene: TRBV25-1
CDR3aa: CASTDMTGGDEQYF

abundance: NA
d_gene: TRBD1
v_gene: TRBV6-1
CDR3aa: CASSGGTGHTDTQYF

abundance: NA
d_gene: NA
v_gene: TRBV11-3
CDR3aa: CASSIWAGEQYF

abundance: NA
d_gene: NA
v_gene: TRBV28
CDR3aa: CASSLGVMGTQPQHF

abundance: few
d_gene: TRBD1
v_gene: TRBV19
CDR3aa: CASSSDGTGLLYGYTF

abundance: NA
d_gene: TRBD1
v_gene: TRBV7-2
CDR3aa: CASSPGGTGGRSPLHF

abundance: NA
d_gene: TRBD1
v_gene: TRBV28
CDR3aa: CASSSMDRDGAEAFF

abundance: few
d_gene: TRBD1
v_gene: TRBV7-2
CDR3aa: CASSLRRTGLNTEAFF

abundance: NA
d_gene: NA
v_gene: TRBV10-3
CDR3aa: CAISEKRLYQETQYF

abundance: NA
d_gene: NA
v_gene: TRBV19
CDR3aa: CASSMASDNQPQHF

abundance: NA
d_gene: NA
v_gene: TRBV5-1
CDR3aa: CASSSGRVGETQYF

abundance: NA
d_gene: NA
v_gene: TRBV5-1
CDR3aa: CASRESAYEQYF

abundance: once
d_gene: NA
v_gene: TRBV29-1
CDR3aa: CSANPRGGELFF

abundance: NA
d_gene: NA
v_gene: TRBV15
CDR3aa: CATSMTAPLHF

abundance: once
d_gene: NA
v_gene: TRBV5-4
CDR3aa: CASSRDGRVEQFF

abundance: few
d_gene: NA
v_gene: TRBV6-1
CDR3aa: CASYRGGKNTGELFF

abundance: NA
d_gene: NA
v_gene: TRBV6-5
CDR3aa: CASSYGQIIYEQYF

abundance: few
d_gene: TRBD2
v_gene: TRBV7-9
CDR3aa: CASSLLPGLAIDNEQFF

abundance: NA
d_gene: TRBD2
v_gene: TRBV15
CDR3aa: CATSAGGKYNEQFF

abundance: NA
d_gene: NA
v_gene: TRBV19
CDR3aa: CASSFARNEQFF

abundance: NA
d_gene: TRBD2
v_gene: TRBV19
CDR3aa: CASRGTSWDEQYF

abundance: NA
d_gene: NA
v_gene: TRBV7-7
CDR3aa: CASSLGREKTDTQYF

abundance: few
d_gene: NA
v_gene: TRBV7-8
CDR3aa: CASSLAGDYTEAFF

abundance: NA
d_gene: TRBD1
v_gene: TRBV7-9
CDR3aa: CASSSQFRGRGNTIYF

abundance: few
d_gene: TRBD1
v_gene: TRBV6-1
CDR3aa: CASRDRGYEQYF

abundance: NA
d_gene: TRBD1
v_gene: TRBV5-6
CDR3aa: CASSHNPRGDTQYF

abundance: few
d_gene: NA
v_gene: TRBV20-1
CDR3aa: CSARAARTGELFF

abundance: NA
d_gene: TRBD2
v_gene: TRBV7-3
CDR3aa: CASSFTAGGGVTDTQYF

abundance: NA
d_gene: TRBD1
v_gene: TRBV20-1
CDR3aa: CSDSGTGGNQPQHF

abundance: NA
d_gene: TRBD2
v_gene: TRBV6-1
CDR3aa: CASRGLAGTGELFF

abundance: NA
d_gene: TRBD1
v_gene: TRBV20-1
CDR3aa: CSAKGQGGSTDTQYF

abundance: NA
d_gene: TRBD1
v_gene: TRBV7-9
CDR3aa: CASSSDRGSYEQYF

abundance: few
d_gene: NA
v_gene: TRBV6-8
CDR3aa: CASSYLRILSYNEQFF

abundance: NA
d_gene: NA
v_gene: TRBV7-3
CDR3aa: CASSLRGGFTGELFF

abundance: few
d_gene: NA
v_gene: TRBV28
CDR3aa: CASSLIGSPLHF

abundance: NA
d_gene: NA
v_gene: TRBV15
CDR3aa: CATSREQGGNSPLHF

abundance: NA
d_gene: TRBD1
v_gene: TRBV20-1
CDR3aa: CSPGQGSNTEAFF

abundance: NA
d_gene: TRBD2
v_gene: TRBV29-1
CDR3aa: CSVADGLVQEQYF

abundance: NA
d_gene: TRBD2
v_gene: TRBV5-1
CDR3aa: CASSWQAGEGSEQYF

abundance: NA
d_gene: NA
v_gene: TRBV7-3
CDR3aa: CASSTDRNQPQHF